These 24 T cell receptor beta chains were sequenced from one sample in a study of radiation and T cells in renal cell carcinoma. The time point denotes: blood 4 weeks post-SBRT, at nephrectomy. Treatment of the sample: 15 Gy SBRT to primary tumor, nephrectomy 4 weeks later. Generated by immunoSEQ multiplex PCR, the TCRdb table keeps only in-frame clones and is missing some. The sample includes about 86,000 clones, 85% seen only once; the top ten take approximately 8.8%. The sequences come from blood, collected from a patient whose treatment included radiotherapy and nephrectomy. Receptors were obtained from a man aged 50-59 years with renal cell carcinoma.

This clone appeared a few times. This chain links TRBV29-1 with TRBJ2-1, with TRBD1 identical over 7 bases. The V segment lost 3 bases and the J segment 8 bases; nucleotides outside the gene matches: 10. The germline V gene has CDR1 SQVTM and CDR2 ANQGSEA. The CDR3 covers 14 residues. Here the CDR3 DNA reads TGCAGCGTTGATGGTATGCAGGGGGTTGATGAGCAGTTCTTC. It encodes CSVDGMQGVDEQFF.

The rearrangement joins TRBV30 to TRBJ2-5; 9 bases are shared with TRBD1. V was clipped by 4 bases and J by 8 bases; unmatched bases: 8. The germline V gene encodes CDR1 GTSNPN and CDR2 SVGIG (reference sequence). The CDR3 runs 13 residues. For the CDR3, the DNA is TGTGCCTGGAATCATGACAGGGGGAGAACCCAGTACTTC. Its translation is CAWNHDRGRTQYF.

This chain joins TRBV11-2 and TRBJ2-1; 11 bases agree with TRBD2. Per germline, CDR1 SGHAT and CDR2 FQNNGV. The CDR3 has 15 amino acids. Trimming removed 5 bases from V and 4 bases from J; junction bases left unmatched: 4. CDR3 in DNA: TGTGCCAGCAGCCGACTAGCGGGAAATTACAATGAGCAGTTCTTC. The encoded protein is CASSRLAGNYNEQFF.

CDR3 in amino acids: CASSLGSSGGLKTQYF. The CDR3, as DNA: TGTGCCAGCAGCTTGGGGAGTAGCGGGGGTCTAAAGACCCAGTACTTC. V usage is TRBV13 and J usage is TRBJ2-5; TRBD2 matches at 9 bases. This CDR3 comprises 16 residues. The germline gives CDR1 PRHDT, CDR2 FYEKMQ (reference sequence). With V trimmed by 3 bases and J by 6 bases, 11 bases remained unmatched.

The chain joins TRBV5-1 to TRBJ2-2; maybe TRBD2 (6 bases). This CDR3 has 18 residues. Germline-derived CDR1 and CDR2 are SGHRS and YFSETQ. The V gene lost 0 bases and the J gene lost 1 base, with 16 bases spanning the gap. CDR3: CASSLAHRISGNTGELFF. The CDR3 DNA sequence: TGCGCCAGCAGCTTGGCCCATCGAATTAGCGGGAACACCGGGGAGCTGTTTTTT. The full variable domain, rest sourced from reference TRBV5-1 and TRBJ2-2, is KAGVTQTPRYLIKTRGQQVTLSCSPISGHRSVSWYQQTPGQGLQFLFEYFSETQRNKGNFPGRFSGRQFSNSRSEMNVSTLELGDSALYLCASSLAHRISGNTGELFFGEGSRLTVL.

This clone was counted between two and nine times. The chain uses TRBV5-1 and TRBJ2-3, with TRBD2 matching over 7 bases. J was trimmed by 2 bases and V by 7 bases; bases with no gene match: 7. This CDR3 comprises 14 residues. CDR1 and CDR2 (germline): SGHRS, YFSETQ. Here the CDR3 DNA reads TGCGCCAGCTACCGGGGGGATTCCACAGATACGCAGTATTTT. Translating gives CASYRGDSTDTQYF.

The chain is built from TRBV7-2 and TRBJ2-7, with TRBD1 matching over 12 bases. This CDR3 is built from 16 residues. From germline, CDR1 is SGHTA and CDR2 FQGNSA. V lost 5 bases to trimming and J lost 5 bases; unmatched junction nucleotides: 10. This CDR3 is CASSQTGTGGFHEQYF. The DNA of the CDR3 is TGTGCCAGCAGCCAAACGGGGACAGGGGGCTTCCACGAGCAGTACTTC.

The V gene is TRBV18, the J gene TRBJ2-1; maybe TRBD2 (6 bases). Between the trimmed V and J ends, which lost 3 bases and 0 bases, there was a span of 9 bases. The V gene's germline CDR1 is KGHSH and CDR2 LQKENI. CDR3 size: 15 residues. The CDR3, as DNA: TGTGCCAGCTCACCCCGGGGGAACTCCTACAATGAGCAGTTCTTC. Its translation: CASSPRGNSYNEQFF.

The chain recombines TRBV2 with TRBJ2-1; D is tentatively TRBD1 or TRBD2 (5 bases each). Germline lookup yields CDR1 SNHLY and CDR2 FYNNEI. Trimming removed 3 bases at V and 8 bases at J, with 11 bases between. The CDR3 has 13 residues. The CDR3 DNA reads as TGTGCCAGCAGTGAGTCGCAGGGACATGAGCAGTTCTTC. Protein: CASSESQGHEQFF.

The chain combines TRBV5-1 with TRBJ2-1, with D uncertain. Germline V gene sequence: CDR1 SGHRS, CDR2 YFSETQ. V was pared by 1 base and J by 0 bases, with 8 bases between. CDR3 length: 15 amino acids. The CDR3 region is CASSLPASSYNEQFF. For the CDR3, the DNA is TGCGCCAGCAGCTTGCCGGCTAGCTCCTACAATGAGCAGTTCTTC.

The chain links TRBV18 to TRBJ1-5; 8 nucleotides match TRBD1. The CDR3 sequence is 14 residues long. Trimming cost V 6 bases and J 5 bases; bases outside gene matches: 6. CDR1 KGHSH and CDR2 LQKENI come from the germline V gene. In DNA form, the CDR3 reads TGTGCCAGCTCTCAGACAGGGGAGGATCAGCCCCAGCATTTT. The encoded protein is CASSQTGEDQPQHF.

V is TRBV18 and J is TRBJ2-7; D unclear. The CDR3 has 14 residues. V was shortened by 2 bases and J by 2 bases, with 10 bases between the two germline ends. Per the germline V gene, CDR1 is KGHSH and CDR2 is LQKENI. CDR3 region: CASSPVTTAYEQYF. The CDR3 DNA follows: TGTGCCAGCTCACCAGTAACGACGGCCTACGAGCAGTACTTC.

The rearrangement uses TRBV29-1 and TRBJ1-2; 12 nucleotides line up with TRBD1. Per the germline V gene, CDR1 is SQVTM and CDR2 is ANQGSEA. Trimming cost V 4 bases and J 2 bases; bases outside gene matches: 8. The CDR3 extends over 16 amino acids. CDR3 nucleotide sequence: TGCAGCGTTGCCCGGGACAGGGGGCCTTCCAACTATGGCTACACCTTC. This gives the protein CSVARDRGPSNYGYTF.

The chain uses TRBV7-9 and TRBJ2-1; unclear D gene. The V and J ends lost 2 bases and 0 bases respectively, with 17 bases between them. Germline values: CDR1 SEHNR, CDR2 FQNEAQ (reference sequence). This CDR3 is built from 18 residues. CDR3 residues: CASSLNDWTESSYNEQFF. The CDR3 nucleotides are TGTGCCAGCAGCTTAAACGACTGGACCGAGAGCTCCTACAATGAGCAGTTCTTC.

The V call is TRBV4-1, the J call TRBJ2-2; D remains ambiguous. The CDR3 is 20 amino acids. CDR1 and CDR2 (germline): MGHRA, YSYEKL. Trimming removed 0 bases from V and 2 bases from J, with 22 bases in between. CDR3: CASSQDRSQISADNTGELFF. CDR3 in DNA: TGCGCCAGCAGCCAAGACCGCTCCCAGATCAGCGCAGATAACACCGGGGAGCTGTTTTTT.

This clone has just a few counts. The chain recombines TRBV9 with TRBJ2-2, with 14 bases lining up with TRBD2. The CDR3 runs to 19 residues. From germline, CDR1 is SGDLS and CDR2 YYNGEE. Germline trimming cut 4 bases from V and 3 bases from J; bases unmatched to any gene: 11. The CDR3 DNA sequence: TGTGCCAGCAGCCCCGGGGGACTAGCGGGGGTCTGGTACACCGGGGAGCTGTTTTTT. Its translation: CASSPGGLAGVWYTGELFF. Filled out from reference TRBV9 and TRBJ2-2, the complete variable domain reads DSGVTQTPKHLITATGQRVTLRCSPRSGDLSVYWYQQSLDQGLQFLIQYYNGEERAKGNILERFSAQQFPDLHSELNLSSLELGDSALYFCASSPGGLAGVWYTGELFFGEGSRLTVL.

The chain couples TRBV5-1 to TRBJ2-2, with D perhaps matching TRBD2 (6 bases). The V end was cut by 6 bases, the J end by 0 bases, with 15 bases between. CDR3 length: 16 residues. Germline CDR1 SGHRS, CDR2 YFSETQ. The CDR3 loop reads CASNRGLAPNTGELFF. The CDR3 DNA reads TGCGCCAGCAACCGAGGGCTAGCGCCGAACACCGGGGAGCTGTTTTTT.

This clone was recorded only once. The chain is built from TRBV15 and TRBJ1-1, with D perhaps TRBD1 (6 bases). Germline assignment: CDR1 LNHNV and CDR2 YYDKDF (reference sequence). V gave up 6 bases and J gave up 8 bases, with 22 bases separating them. This CDR3 spans 15 amino acids. CDR3 bases: TGTGCCACCAGGCTCTATCCAGGGGCCCGTACCGAAGCTTTCTTT. Translating it yields CATRLYPGARTEAFF. Together with reference TRBV15 and TRBJ1-1, the CDR3 gives the full variable domain: DAMVIQNPRYQVTQFGKPVTLSCSQTLNHNVMYWYQQKSSQAPKLLFHYYDKDFNNEADTPDNFQSRRPNTSFCFLDIRSPGLGDTAMYLCATRLYPGARTEAFFGQGTRLTVV.

The chain carries TRBV19 and TRBJ2-1; 7 bases map to TRBD2. The CDR3 sequence is 15 residues long. V dropped 5 bases and J dropped 7; count of bases not matched to a gene: 11. Germline values: CDR1 LNHDA, CDR2 SQIVND (reference sequence). The chain's CDR3 is CASSQGQSGKNEQFF. The CDR3 DNA reads as TGTGCCAGTAGTCAGGGTCAAAGCGGGAAGAATGAGCAGTTCTTC.

The chain employs TRBV7-9 and TRBJ2-1; D is possibly TRBD1 (6 bases). Germline values: CDR1 SEHNR, CDR2 FQNEAQ (reference sequence). The V end lost 4 bases, the J end lost 4 bases, and 17 bases lay between the germline ends. The CDR3 covers 16 residues. CDR3 bases: TGTGCCAGCAGCTCCCTCGGCAGGGGAGCTTACAATGAGCAGTTCTTC. Its protein is CASSSLGRGAYNEQFF.

The chain recombines TRBV1 with TRBJ2-3; the table gives TRBD2 as D, unverified against the DNA. TRBV1 is a listed pseudogene. This CDR3 is built from 18 residues. Here the CDR3 DNA reads TGCACCAGCAGCCAAGCTAGCGGGAGGGCAAAATGCACAGATACGCAGTATTTT. This gives the protein CTSSQASGRAKCTDTQYF.

V gene TRBV2 combines with J gene TRBJ2-3; perhaps TRBD1 as D (5 bases). The CDR3 contains 15 residues. Germline lookup yields CDR1 SNHLY and CDR2 FYNNEI. Trimming took 4 bases from V and 0 from J, leaving 11 bases between them. The chain's CDR3 is CASSGRTTSTDTQYF. The DNA for the CDR3 is TGTGCCAGCAGTGGTAGGACAACTAGCACAGATACGCAGTATTTT.

The rearrangement uses TRBV5-1 and TRBJ2-3, with D perhaps TRBD1 (8 bases). The CDR3 loop spans 15 amino acids. The ends were cut back, 8 bases at V and 2 bases at J, with 18 bases in the middle. Looked up from germline, CDR1 is SGHRS and CDR2 is YFSETQ. CDR3: CASTGGDPSTDTQYF. DNA for the CDR3: TGCGCCAGTACAGGGGGGGACCCTTCCACAGATACGCAGTATTTT.

This chain uses TRBV5-1 with TRBJ1-1; 8 bases agree with TRBD1. J gave up 0 bases and V 0 bases, and 1 base lay outside the gene matches. The CDR3 length is 15 residues. The V gene's germline CDR1 is SGHRS and CDR2 YFSETQ. This CDR3 is CASSLGTGLNTEAFF. CDR3 bases: TGCGCCAGCAGCTTGGGGACAGGGTTGAACACTGAAGCTTTCTTT.